Below, 13 T cell receptor beta chains from the same sample are listed, as sequenced in a study of T cell repertoires in cytomegalovirus infection. Antigens of these TCRs are unknown. One entry per CDR3 protein results from TCRdb running MiXCR on the reads. The sample has hundreds of thousands of distinct CDR3 sequences; approximately 32% are singletons. Sequenced here: cultured CD8+ T cells from PBMCs, sampled from culture after CMV antigen stimulation. The receptors here all came from a human donor in good health (CMV status not recorded). Some clones in this sample may be carry-over from other donors' samples.

This clonotype was counted a few times. The rearrangement links TRBV4-3 to TRBJ2-3, with D perhaps TRBD1 (5 bases). V shed 0 bases and J shed 6 bases, with 16 bases lying between them. CDR3 length: 16 residues. In germline, CDR1 is LGHNA, CDR2 YSLEER. This CDR3 is CASSQDWGEVTDTQYF. The CDR3 DNA is TGCGCCAGCAGCCAAGATTGGGGCGAGGTTACGGATACGCAGTATTTT.

This clonotype has a single count. V usage is TRBV4-3 and J usage is TRBJ2-1; the D call may be TRBD1 or TRBD2 (5 bases each). CDR1 LGHNA and CDR2 YSLEER come from the germline V gene. The CDR3 contains 16 residues. The V gene lost 4 bases and the J gene lost 9 bases, with 22 bases spanning the gap. The CDR3 protein is CASSPRYMGEVGEQFF. The CDR3 nucleotides read TGCGCCAGCAGCCCTCGGTATATGGGGGAAGTGGGTGAGCAGTTCTTC.

The V gene is TRBV7-9, the J gene TRBJ1-2, with unresolved D. This CDR3 region has 11 residues. The V gene lost 11 bases and the J gene lost 8 bases, with 15 bases spanning the gap. Looked up from germline, CDR1 is SEHNR and CDR2 is FQNEAQ (reference sequence). CDR3 nucleotide sequence: TGTGCCCAGCTGGGGATCTCAGGCTACACCTTC. Its protein is CAQLGISGYTF. The whole variable domain, filled in from reference TRBV7-9 and TRBJ1-2, reads DTGVSQNPRHKITKRGQNVTFRCDPISEHNRLYWYRQTLGQGPEFLTYFQNEAQLEKSRLLSDRFSAERPKGSFSTLEIQRTEQGDSAMYLCAQLGISGYTFGSGTRLTVV.

This clonotype has a count of ten or more. V and J are TRBV7-3 and TRBJ2-3; either TRBD1 or TRBD2 may fit D (6 bases each). Trimming pared 5 bases from V and 1 base from J, leaving 13 bases between. The CDR3 contains 15 residues. Per germline, CDR1 SGHTA and CDR2 FQGTGA. CDR3 in amino acids: CASSPSGAGTDTQYF. In nucleotides, the CDR3 is TGTGCCAGCAGCCCCTCGGGGGCCGGCACAGATACGCAGTATTTT.

In DNA, the CDR3 is TGTGCCAGCAGTGAAGGGGAATACAATGAGCAGTTCTTC. Its protein is CASSEGEYNEQFF. This chain links TRBV2 with TRBJ2-1; D uncertain. The CDR3 is 13 amino acids. V dropped 1 base and J dropped 4 bases, with 5 bases sitting between them. Germline CDR1 SNHLY, CDR2 FYNNEI. The full variable domain, its missing parts supplied by reference TRBV2 and TRBJ2-1, is EPEVTQTPSHQVTQMGQEVILRCVPISNHLYFYWYRQILGQKVEFLVSFYNNEISEKSEIFDDQFSVERPDGSNFTLKIRSTKLEDSAMYFCASSEGEYNEQFFGPGTRLTVL.

This clonotype was detected only a few times. The CDR3 end shows no conserved phenylalanine or tryptophan, and so a read error is likely. The DNA is left out, because the CDR3 cannot be placed on it with certainty; the CDR3 is given as TCRdb lists it. This rearrangement joins TRBV20-1 to TRBJ1-2; the table calls TRBD1, which could not be checked here. CDR1 DFQATT and CDR2 SNEGSKA come from the germline V gene (reference sequence). The CDR3 totals 10 residues, both ends included. The CDR3 sequence: CSASLTTGAL.

This clonotype was recorded at least ten times. The chain has TRBV12-3 or TRBV12-4 and TRBJ2-5; TRBD2 aligns across 10 bases. CDR3 length: 14 residues. Unmatched junction bases numbered 3, after V lost 5 bases and J lost 3 bases. As DNA, the CDR3 is TGTGCCAGCAGTATTGGACTAGCGGAAGAGACCCAGTACTTC. This translates into CASSIGLAEETQYF.

This clonotype has a count of ten or more. The rearrangement uses TRBV7-9 and TRBJ2-5; D unclear. The ends were cut back, 1 base at V and 0 bases at J, with 6 bases in the middle. The length of the CDR3 is 14 residues. Looked up from germline, CDR1 is SEHNR and CDR2 is FQNEAQ (reference sequence). CDR3 sequence reads: CASSLGPYQETQYF. The CDR3 nucleotides read TGTGCCAGCAGCTTAGGACCATACCAAGAGACCCAGTACTTC.

In this sample, this clonotype turned up a few times. The rearrangement joins TRBV19 to TRBJ2-2, with 9 bases that match TRBD1. In germline, CDR1 is LNHDA, CDR2 SQIVND (reference sequence). Trimming cost V 7 bases and J 3 bases; bases outside gene matches: 3. CDR3 length: 14 amino acids. Written as DNA, the CDR3 is TGTGCCAGTACGGGGACAGGGCACACCGGGGAGCTGTTTTTT. Translating gives CASTGTGHTGELFF. Variable domain in full (rest from reference TRBV19 and TRBJ2-2): DGGITQSPKYLFRKEGQNVTLSCEQNLNHDAMYWYRQDPGQGLRLIYYSQIVNDFQKGDIAEGYSVSREKKESFPLTVTSAQKNPTAFYLCASTGTGHTGELFFGEGSRLTVL.

As DNA, the CDR3 is TGTGCCAGCAGTGCTAGCGGGGGGAGCTCCTACGAGCAGTACTTC. Encoded protein: CASSASGGSSYEQYF. The J gene is TRBJ2-7, the V gene TRBV27, with 11 bases matching TRBD2. Germline assignment: CDR1 MNHEY and CDR2 SMNVEV (reference sequence). This CDR3 comprises 15 residues. With 5 bases clipped from V and 0 bases from J, the junction kept 3 bases outside the gene matches.

The V and J genes are TRBV20-1 and TRBJ2-7; TRBD2 might be the D (5 bases). Trimming removed 5 bases at V and 2 bases at J, with 19 bases between. CDR1 DFQATT and CDR2 SNEGSKA come from the germline V gene (reference sequence). CDR3 size: 15 residues. The CDR3 coding sequence is TGCAGTGCTCGGAGGAGGTGGTACAGACCCTACGAGCAGTACTTC. It codes for CSARRRWYRPYEQYF.

The chain couples TRBV27 to TRBJ2-5, with 12 bases lining up with TRBD1. From germline, CDR1 is MNHEY and CDR2 SMNVEV (reference sequence). This CDR3 region has 15 residues. V shed 6 bases, J shed 4 bases, and the junction held 6 bases outside the gene matches. CDR3 region: CASSSGTGGAETQYF. The CDR3 coding sequence is TGTGCCAGCAGCTCCGGGACAGGGGGCGCAGAGACCCAGTACTTC.

This chain uses TRBV12-3 or TRBV12-4 with TRBJ2-1; maybe TRBD2 (6 bases). The CDR3 is 12 amino acids. The CDR3 DNA is TGTGGGGCTACGGGGGTAAACAATGAGCAGTTCTTC. It yields the protein CGATGVNNEQFF.